These 6 T cell receptor beta chains came from one sample sequenced in a study of T cell repertoires in ileal Crohn's disease. The protocol was immunoSEQ multiplex PCR, while the TCRdb copy is restricted to in-frame clones and leaves out a portion. Of 8,000 or so clones in the sample, roughly 88% were seen once. Sequences were obtained from ileal tissue. These receptors were collected from an adult with Crohn's disease.

The V and J genes are TRBV29-1 and TRBJ2-7; 9 bases align to TRBD1. After removal of 7 bases from V and 4 bases from J, the junction contained 5 bases not matched to a gene. The CDR3 runs to 12 residues. Germline V gene data show CDR1 as SQVTM and CDR2 as ANQGSEA. The CDR3 nucleotides are TGCAGCGGGACGGGACAGGGTTACGAGCAGTACTTC. Translation: CSGTGQGYEQYF.

The chain uses TRBV5-1 and TRBJ2-3; D might be TRBD2 (5 bases). V lost 0 bases, J lost 6 bases, and 14 bases lay in between. CDR3 length: 15 residues. The germline V gene has CDR1 SGHRS and CDR2 YFSETQ. CDR3 in DNA: TGCGCCAGCAGCTTGGTGCTGCGGGCCCAGGATACGCAGTATTTT. Protein: CASSLVLRAQDTQYF.

The V gene is TRBV11-2, the J gene TRBJ1-5; D is uncertain. Trimming shortened V by 0 bases and J by 4 bases, and 4 bases separated the two germline ends. The germline V gene has CDR1 SGHAT and CDR2 FQNNGV. This CDR3 has 13 residues. CDR3 residues: CASSLDVNQPQHF. CDR3 nucleotide sequence: TGTGCCAGCAGCTTAGACGTTAATCAGCCCCAGCATTTT.

The chain links TRBV5-4 to TRBJ2-5; TRBD2 agrees at 13 bases. The CDR3 length is 16 residues. Germline trimming cut 3 bases from V and 3 bases from J; bases unmatched to any gene: 5. The germline V gene has CDR1 SGHNT and CDR2 YYREEE (reference sequence). CDR3: CASSWGGTSGKETQYF. The CDR3 bases are TGTGCCAGCAGCTGGGGGGGGACTAGCGGGAAAGAGACCCAGTACTTC. Full variable domain (rest looked up from reference TRBV5-4 and TRBJ2-5): ETGVTQSPTHLIKTRGQQVTLRCSSQSGHNTVSWYQQALGQGPQFIFQYYREEENGRGNFPPRFSGLQFPNYSSELNVNALELDDSALYLCASSWGGTSGKETQYFGPGTRLLVL.

This clone showed up just a few times. An end of the junction does not agree with germline; a read error may underlie this. V is TRBV7-9 and J is TRBJ2-2; D possibly corresponds to TRBD1 (5 bases). There are 12 residues in the CDR3. Germline CDR1 and CDR2: SEHNR and FQNEAQ (reference sequence). CDR3 DNA sequence: TGTGTCAGCAGCTCTCAGGGCGGGGAGCTGTTTTTT. Translated: CVSSSQGGELFF. Drawing the rest from reference TRBV7-9 and TRBJ2-2, the complete variable domain is DTGVSQNPRHKITKRGQNVTFRCDPISEHNRLYWYRQTLGQGPEFLTYFQNEAQLEKSRLLSDRFSAERPKGSFSTLEIQRTEQGDSAMYLCVSSSQGGELFFGEGSRLTVL.

This chain connects TRBV30 to TRBJ1-1; D might be TRBD1 (5 bases). V lost 0 bases, J lost 3 bases, and 11 bases lay in between. The V gene's germline CDR1 is GTSNPN and CDR2 SVGIG (reference sequence). The CDR3 is made up of 14 amino acids. The CDR3 spells CAWSVVWGDTEAFF. As DNA, the CDR3 is TGTGCCTGGAGTGTCGTCTGGGGCGACACTGAAGCTTTCTTT.